The 17 T cell receptor beta chains in this list originate from one sample, sequenced in a study of CD8+ T cells in alopecia areata. The sample's treatment: oral pan-JAK inhibitor, 5-10 mg twice daily. cDNA prepared by RNA extraction and subsequent reverse transcription served as the template for sequencing. TCRdb's copy holds only in-frame clones and misses some; the assay was immunoSEQ multiplex PCR. The data show roughly 190,000 clones, 60% to 70% seen once. The source material was CD4+ T cells sorted from blood, sampled at week 4, from a patient treated with tofacitinib. These receptors originate from a human donor with alopecia areata.

This clone was seen only a few times. The V and J genes are TRBV10-3 and TRBJ1-2; D gene ambiguous. The germline V gene has CDR1 ENHRY and CDR2 SYGVKD. CDR3 length: 14 residues. Between the trimmed V and J ends, which lost 7 bases and 0 bases, there was a span of 12 bases. CDR3 bases: TGTGCCATCATGAGGGAGCTAGCTAACTATGGCTACACCTTC. It encodes CAIMRELANYGYTF.

The chain has TRBV11-2 and TRBJ1-4, with a possible D match to TRBD1 (6 bases). Per germline, CDR1 SGHAT and CDR2 FQNNGV. V gave up 5 bases and J gave up 5 bases, with 15 bases separating them. The CDR3 has 15 residues. The CDR3 loop is CASSDTGGTNEKLFF. Here the CDR3 DNA reads TGTGCCAGCAGCGATACAGGAGGGACAAATGAAAAACTGTTTTTT.

The genes are TRBV29-1 and TRBJ2-5; 8 bases are a match to TRBD1. CDR3 length: 12 residues. The germline CDR1 and CDR2 sequences are SQVTM and ANQGSEA. J gave up 7 bases and V 3 bases, and 4 bases lay outside the gene matches. DNA of the CDR3: TGCAGCGTTGAGCAGGGGGCAGTGACCCAGTACTTC. Translated: CSVEQGAVTQYF.

This clone was counted a few times. This rearrangement joins TRBV30 to TRBJ1-6, with D perhaps matching TRBD1 (6 bases). This CDR3 comprises 17 residues. Germline values: CDR1 GTSNPN, CDR2 SVGIG (reference sequence). The V end lost 0 bases, the J end lost 0 bases, and 12 bases lay between the germline ends. The CDR3 bases are TGTGCCTGGAGTGTATCGGGGGCGAGCTCCTATAATTCACCCCTCCACTTT. Protein sequence: CAWSVSGASSYNSPLHF.

The gene calls are TRBV4-3 and TRBJ2-3, with D maybe TRBD1 (6 bases). The CDR3 runs to 16 residues. Germline CDR1 LGHNA, CDR2 YSLEER. V gave up 0 bases and J gave up 2 bases, with 12 bases separating them. The CDR3 sequence: CASSQELGANTDTQYF. DNA of the CDR3: TGCGCCAGCAGCCAAGAGCTGGGGGCTAACACAGATACGCAGTATTTT.

The chain combines TRBV14 with TRBJ2-7, with D perhaps TRBD1 (5 bases). The germline V gene encodes CDR1 SGHDN and CDR2 FVKESK. CDR3 size: 13 residues. Trimming shortened V by 4 bases and J by 4 bases, and 11 bases separated the two germline ends. The CDR3 region is CASSLGREYEQYF. The DNA of the CDR3 is TGTGCCAGCAGCCTGGGCAGGGAATACGAGCAGTACTTC.

This chain's CDR3 is CASSLVGTGSYEQYF. CDR3 nucleotide sequence: TGTGCCAGCAGCTTAGTGGGGACAGGGTCCTACGAGCAGTACTTC. V usage is TRBV7-2 and J usage is TRBJ2-7; 9 bases align to TRBD1. The CDR3 spans 15 residues. V lost 1 base and J lost 1; bases outside the gene matches: 2. Germline CDR1 reads SGHTA; CDR2 reads FQGNSA.

The CDR3 reads CAWKGGGRPDTQYF. The DNA for the CDR3 is TGTGCCTGGAAGGGCGGGGGGCGTCCAGATACGCAGTATTTT. V gene TRBV30 combines with J gene TRBJ2-3; 8 nucleotides align to TRBD2. In germline, CDR1 is GTSNPN, CDR2 SVGIG (reference sequence). Losses at the gene ends were 4 bases for V and 4 bases for J; bases not matched to a gene: 7. The CDR3 contains 14 residues.

The chain links TRBV2 to TRBJ2-1, with 9 bases lining up with TRBD1. Looked up from germline, CDR1 is SNHLY and CDR2 is FYNNEI. This CDR3 is 15 amino acids long. With 8 bases clipped from V and 8 bases from J, the junction kept 13 bases outside the gene matches. Written as DNA, the CDR3 is TGTGCCAGCGTTCCCGGACAGGGGAGAGGCGATGAGCAGTTCTTC. It specifies CASVPGQGRGDEQFF.

The V gene is TRBV4-1, the J gene TRBJ2-3; TRBD2 aligns across 11 bases. V lost 2 bases and J lost 0; bases outside the gene matches: 7. The CDR3 runs to 18 residues. The germline V gene encodes CDR1 MGHRA and CDR2 YSYEKL. This chain's CDR3 is CASSQPQLAGESTDTQYF. CDR3 nucleotide sequence: TGCGCCAGCAGCCAACCTCAACTAGCGGGGGAAAGCACAGATACGCAGTATTTT.

This clone was detected only a few times. This rearrangement joins TRBV23-1 to TRBJ1-2; 8 nucleotides match TRBD1. TRBV23-1 is an ORF; its function is uncertain. The CDR3 runs to 15 residues. The V gene end was trimmed by 2 bases and the J gene end by 3 bases; junction bases not matched to a gene: 5. CDR3 bases: TGCGCCAGCAGTCAACCGCCACAGGGGGACTATGGCTACACCTTC. This gives the protein CASSQPPQGDYGYTF.

In this sample, this clone turned up once. The chain joins TRBV18 to TRBJ2-7; D remains ambiguous. This CDR3 has 13 residues. V lost 0 bases and J lost 5, with 8 bases in between. Germline lookup yields CDR1 KGHSH and CDR2 LQKENI. The CDR3 protein is CASSPPSGDEQYF. As DNA, the CDR3 is TGTGCCAGCTCACCACCGAGTGGGGACGAGCAGTACTTC.

The table lists this clone with a few counts. The CDR3 DNA follows: TGTGCCAGCAGCTTAATCGCAGGACCCGGGGTAGCCAATGAGCAGTTCTTC. It specifies CASSLIAGPGVANEQFF. The chain uses TRBV7-3 and TRBJ2-1; TRBD2 might be the D (5 bases). CDR1 is SGHTA and CDR2 is FQGTGA in the germline V gene. The CDR3 has 17 amino acids. Between the trimmed V and J ends, which lost 1 base and 6 bases, there was a span of 19 bases.

The rearrangement uses TRBV7-2 and TRBJ2-1; unclear D gene. Between the trimmed V and J ends, which lost 4 bases and 2 bases, there was a span of 9 bases. The CDR3 runs to 14 residues. Looked up from germline, CDR1 is SGHTA and CDR2 is FQGNSA. The CDR3 protein is CASSSWATYNEQFF. The DNA of the CDR3 is TGTGCCAGCAGCTCCTGGGCGACCTACAATGAGCAGTTCTTC. The whole variable domain, remainder taken from reference TRBV7-2 and TRBJ2-1, is GAGVSQSPSNKVTEKGKDVELRCDPISGHTALYWYRQSLGQGLEFLIYFQGNSAPDKSGLPSDRFSAERTGGSVSTLTIQRTQQEDSAVYLCASSSWATYNEQFFGPGTRLTVL.

The genes are TRBV7-3 and TRBJ1-1; D unresolved. V shed 1 base and J shed 3 bases, with 6 bases lying between them. The CDR3 is made up of 13 amino acids. Germline assignment: CDR1 SGHTA and CDR2 FQGTGA. The CDR3 bases are TGTGCCAGCAGCTTAAAGGGAGACACTGAAGCTTTCTTT. It yields the protein CASSLKGDTEAFF.

The chain has TRBV30 and TRBJ1-2; D possibly corresponds to TRBD1 (5 bases). The CDR3 loop spans 14 amino acids. Germline V lookup: CDR1 GTSNPN, CDR2 SVGIG (reference sequence). V was cut by 4 bases and J by 3 bases, with 15 bases left in between. The chain's CDR3 is CAWIGWGRHYGYTF. The CDR3 nucleotides read TGTGCCTGGATAGGGTGGGGCCGGCACTATGGCTACACCTTC.

The chain combines TRBV19 with TRBJ1-6; D gene ambiguous. The ends were cut back, 3 bases at V and 8 bases at J, with 14 bases in the middle. The germline V gene has CDR1 LNHDA and CDR2 SQIVND (reference sequence). This CDR3 has 15 amino acids. The CDR3 DNA is TGTGCCAGTAGTATCCGCCCCGGCGCGGATTCACCCCTCCACTTT. It specifies CASSIRPGADSPLHF.